These 9 T cell receptor beta chains came from one sample sequenced in a study of blood T cell repertoires in COVID-19 (dated by TCRdb to 2020 to 2022). The method was the immunoSEQ multiplex PCR assay. TCRdb obtained this table from immuneACCESS and retained in-frame rearrangements with V and J assigned. These tables miss some clones; where compared with another copy, unresolved V genes account for less than half of the shortfall, and the remainder is unexplained. This sample is represented by fewer than 120,000 clones; around 89% of them were singletons. The top ten clones comprise around 3.2% of the sample. What was sequenced was peripheral blood. These TCRs come from a woman in her 50s with acute or convalescent COVID-19.

The chain has TRBV19 and TRBJ2-1; D unclear. Trimming took off 6 bases at V and 2 bases at J, with 5 bases between the two ends. This CDR3 region has 12 residues. In germline, CDR1 is LNHDA, CDR2 SQIVND (reference sequence). As DNA, the CDR3 is TGTGCCAGTAGAAACACCTACAATGAGCAGTTCTTC. It yields the protein CASRNTYNEQFF.

This clone was found a few times. The rearrangement uses TRBV5-1 and TRBJ2-1; 8 bases align to TRBD2. CDR3 length: 15 residues. J lost 5 bases, V lost 3 bases, and 7 bases had no gene match. CDR1 is SGHRS, CDR2 YFSETQ, per germline. CDR3: CASSSAGTRNNEQFF. CDR3 sequence (DNA): TGCGCCAGCAGCTCCGCCGGGACTAGGAACAATGAGCAGTTCTTC.

The J gene is TRBJ1-2, the V gene TRBV30, with D perhaps matching TRBD1 (5 bases). This CDR3 comprises 10 residues. V was clipped by 7 bases and J by 6 bases, with 9 bases between them. The germline V gene encodes CDR1 GTSNPN and CDR2 SVGIG (reference sequence). CDR3 DNA sequence: TGTGCCTTGGGACGTGATGGCTACACCTTC. It codes for CALGRDGYTF.

The chain has TRBV18 and TRBJ2-5; 7 bases align to TRBD1. The CDR3 is made up of 15 amino acids. CDR1 is KGHSH and CDR2 is LQKENI in the germline V gene. J gave up 5 bases and V 3 bases, and 9 bases lay outside the gene matches. The CDR3 DNA follows: TGTGCCAGCTCACCCCAGAGTGACAGGGAGGAGACCCAGTACTTC. Protein sequence: CASSPQSDREETQYF.

This chain links TRBV28 with TRBJ2-7; 7 nucleotides match TRBD2. Trimming at V came to 7 bases and at J to 3 bases, leaving 12 bases not matched to a gene. From germline, CDR1 is MDHEN and CDR2 SYDVKM. This CDR3 is 15 amino acids long. The CDR3 is CASTSHLAVGYEQYF. DNA for the CDR3: TGTGCCAGCACCTCCCACCTAGCGGTCGGCTACGAGCAGTACTTC.

The V call is TRBV28, the J call TRBJ2-4, with D unclear. The CDR3 consists of 13 residues. Germline V CDR1 and CDR2: MDHEN, SYDVKM. V was pared by 5 bases and J by 0 bases, with 5 bases between. The CDR3 sequence is CASSVLAKNIQYF. Here the CDR3 DNA reads TGTGCCAGCAGTGTTCTAGCCAAAAACATTCAGTACTTC.

V is TRBV19 and J is TRBJ2-7, with D possibly TRBD1 on 5 matching bases. The CDR3 length is 15 residues. Trimming removed 1 base at V and 6 bases at J, with 16 bases between. Germline CDR1 LNHDA, CDR2 SQIVND (reference sequence). Here the CDR3 DNA reads TGTGCCAGTAGTATAGGTGGCAGGGTGTTTCGCGAGCAGTACTTC. Residues: CASSIGGRVFREQYF. Full variable domain (remainder filled in from reference TRBV19 and TRBJ2-7): DGGITQSPKYLFRKEGQNVTLSCEQNLNHDAMYWYRQDPGQGLRLIYYSQIVNDFQKGDIAEGYSVSREKKESFPLTVTSAQKNPTAFYLCASSIGGRVFREQYFGPGTRLTVT.

This rearrangement joins TRBV3-1 (or the pseudogene TRBV3-2) to TRBJ2-1; 9 bases align to TRBD2. The V and J ends lost 4 bases and 8 bases, in that order; junction bases with no gene match: 12. The CDR3 loop spans 16 amino acids. Germline CDR1 and CDR2: LGHDT and YNNKEL (reference sequence). CDR3 sequence (DNA): TGTGCCAGCAGCCGTAGCGGGAGTAAGTTGTTAGATGAGCAGTTCTTC. Translating it yields CASSRSGSKLLDEQFF.

The J gene is TRBJ1-6, the V gene TRBV7-9; unclear D gene. This CDR3 has 13 residues. V was shortened by 1 base and J by 9 bases, with 7 bases between the two germline ends. The V gene's germline CDR1 is SEHNR and CDR2 FQNEAQ (reference sequence). The CDR3 region has the DNA TGTGCCAGCAGCTTAGATCCGGGTTCACCCCTCCACTTT. Protein sequence: CASSLDPGSPLHF.